A selection of T cell receptor beta chains follows, all from one sample in a study of T cell responses to AZD1222 COVID-19 vaccine. Data came from immunoSEQ multiplex PCR; TCRdb stores just in-frame clones and leaves some out. The sample yields 90,000 to 110,000 clones, approximately 90% seen once. The sequenced sample was peripheral blood, obtained on day 0 of AZD1222 vaccination. These TCRs come from an adult in good health. Both conserved end residues are part of each CDR3. D genes are given only for firm matches. For some rows the clone size is stated as once, few or many, or as a class when expanded; others skip it.

J gene | D gene | clone size | V gene | CDR3 DNA | CDR3 protein
TRBJ2-3 | TRBD2 | . | TRBV3-1/TRBV3-2 | TGTGCCAGCAGCTCCGGGACTAGCGCCAGCACAGATACGCAGTATTTT | CASSSGTSASTDTQYF
TRBJ1-1 | . | once | TRBV18 | TGTGCCAGCTCTCTGGGGGTCACTGAAGCTTTCTTT | CASSLGVTEAFF
TRBJ2-7 | TRBD2 | . | TRBV2 | TGTGCCAGCAAAGGGACTAGCGGGTATCGATCGGGGGACGAGCAGTACTTC | CASKGTSGYRSGDEQYF
TRBJ1-1 | TRBD1 | . | TRBV5-8 | TGTGCCAGCAGCCCGAGGACAGGGACTTACACTGAAGCTTTCTTT | CASSPRTGTYTEAFF
TRBJ2-5 | TRBD2 | . | TRBV27 | TGTGCCAGCAGTGCCCTGCTAGCGGGAGGTGGAGAGACCCAGTACTTC | CASSALLAGGGETQYF
TRBJ1-1 | . | once | TRBV6-5 | TGTGCCAGCAGTTCTCCCAGGGGTAGAGACACTGAAGCTTTCTTT | CASSSPRGRDTEAFF
TRBJ1-1 | . | . | TRBV18 | TGTGCCAGCTCACCACCGAGGAGTTCCACTGAAGCTTTCTTT | CASSPPRSSTEAFF
TRBJ2-2 | . | . | TRBV7-3 | TGTGCCAGCAGCCCTCGTTCGGGTGGGGAGCTGTTTTTT | CASSPRSGGELFF
TRBJ1-6 | . | . | TRBV27 | TGTGCCAGCAGTCGGGGGGGGAGAGCTTCACCCCTCCACTTT | CASSRGGRASPLHF
TRBJ1-1 | . | . | TRBV3-1/TRBV3-2 | TGTGCCAGCAGCCAAGATGCCGGTACTGAAGCTTTCTTT | CASSQDAGTEAFF
TRBJ2-3 | TRBD2 | . | TRBV19 | TGTGCCAGTAGCGATTCGACTAGCGGGAGCACAGATACGCAGTATTTT | CASSDSTSGSTDTQYF
TRBJ1-3 | TRBD1 | . | TRBV7-8 | TGTGCCAGCAGCTTGACAGGGGCGAAGGGCTCTGGAAACACCATATATTTT | CASSLTGAKGSGNTIYF
TRBJ2-2 | . | . | TRBV7-2 | TGTGCCAGCAGCCGCCGGACCCTAAACACCGGGGAGCTGTTTTTT | CASSRRTLNTGELFF
TRBJ2-1 | . | few | TRBV18 | TGTGCCAGCTCACCAAGAGGGGCTGGGTACAATGAGCAGTTCTTC | CASSPRGAGYNEQFF
TRBJ2-1 | TRBD2 | . | TRBV9 | TGTGCCAGCAACAAAGCGGGACCCTACAATGAGCAGTTCTTC | CASNKAGPYNEQFF
TRBJ1-1 | . | . | TRBV28 | TGTGCCAGCAGTTTAGGGGGGCGATCAAACACTGAAGCTTTCTTT | CASSLGGRSNTEAFF
TRBJ2-7 | . | . | TRBV29-1 | TGCAGCGTTGACAGGGGCGGCGAGCAGTACTTC | CSVDRGGEQYF
TRBJ2-7 | TRBD2 | . | TRBV2 | TGTGCCAGCGCCGGACTAGCGGGCAACTACGAGCAGTACTTC | CASAGLAGNYEQYF
TRBJ1-1 | . | . | TRBV30 | TGTGCCTGGGGACAGACTAACACTGAAGCTTTCTTT | CAWGQTNTEAFF
TRBJ2-2 | TRBD1 | . | TRBV5-1 | TGCGCCAGCAGCTCTTTGGGACAGGGGTTTGGGGAGCTGTTTTTT | CASSSLGQGFGELFF
TRBJ1-2 | . | . | TRBV6-5 | TGTGCCAGCAGTTACTCGGGGGGAGGGTATGGCTACACCTTC | CASSYSGGGYGYTF
TRBJ2-5 | . | . | TRBV4-1 | TGCGCCAGCAGCCAGTTACAGAGAGAGACCCAGTACTTC | CASSQLQRETQYF
TRBJ2-7 | TRBD2 | . | TRBV3-1/TRBV3-2 | TGTGCCAGCAGCCAAGACCCAATATCCGGGACTAGCGGGGGCGACGAGCAGTACTTC | CASSQDPISGTSGGDEQYF
TRBJ2-5 | . | . | TRBV15 | TGTGCCACCAGCAGGGGAGGCTTCCAAGAGACCCAGTACTTC | CATSRGGFQETQYF
TRBJ1-1 | TRBD1 | . | TRBV5-4 | TGTGCCAGCAGCCCGGGACAGGGGTATTCTGAAGCTTTCTTT | CASSPGQGYSEAFF
TRBJ2-1 | . | . | TRBV25-1 | TGTGCCAGCAGTAAGGCGGGCCTAAACAATGAGCAGTTCTTC | CASSKAGLNNEQFF
TRBJ2-3 | . | . | TRBV7-9 | TGTGCCAGCAGCCCTAAAGGTCCAGATACGCAGTATTTT | CASSPKGPDTQYF
TRBJ1-2 | . | . | TRBV28 | TGTGCCAGCACCCCCAGTGGAAGATATGGCTACACCTTC | CASTPSGRYGYTF
TRBJ2-2 | . | . | TRBV11-3 | TGTGCCAGCAGCTTAGTCGGGTCGGGGGCGAACACCGGGGAGCTGTTTTTT | CASSLVGSGANTGELFF
TRBJ1-2 | . | once | TRBV4-1 | TGCGCCAGCAGCCAAGGAGGAATAATCTATGGCTACACCTTC | CASSQGGIIYGYTF
TRBJ2-2 | TRBD1 | . | TRBV7-3 | TGTGCCAGCAGGGCTACAGGGGCCGGGGAGCTGTTTTTT | CASRATGAGELFF
TRBJ2-1 | TRBD2 | . | TRBV6-6 | TGTGCCAGCGGACTAGCGGGACCTTTGAAGGGTGAGCAGTTCTTC | CASGLAGPLKGEQFF
TRBJ2-7 | . | once | TRBV19 | TGTGCCAGTAGTATAGGGACACTTTCCTACGAGCAGTACTTC | CASSIGTLSYEQYF
TRBJ1-2 | . | . | TRBV6-5 | TGTGCCAGCAGTTACTTAAGTGAAGGGGGCTACACCTTC | CASSYLSEGGYTF
TRBJ2-7 | . | . | TRBV6-6 | TGTGCCAGCGGGACCCCGGACCCCTACGAGCAGTACTTC | CASGTPDPYEQYF
TRBJ1-4 | . | . | TRBV19 | TGTGCCAGTAGAACCCAACAGGGAACTAATGAAAAACTGTTTTTT | CASRTQQGTNEKLFF
TRBJ1-1 | . | . | TRBV5-1 | TGCGCCAGCAGCTCAACGGGGGGGTCAGGCACTGAAGCTTTCTTT | CASSSTGGSGTEAFF
TRBJ2-1 | TRBD1 | . | TRBV4-2 | TGTGCCAGCAGCCAAGCGGGACAGGGCAACAATGAGCAGTTCTTC | CASSQAGQGNNEQFF
TRBJ1-1 | . | . | TRBV10-2 | TGCGCCAGCAGTGAGGAAGGCTTTCAGAACACTGAAGCTTTCTTT | CASSEEGFQNTEAFF
TRBJ2-7 | . | . | TRBV9 | TGTGCCAGCAGCGTAGAGGTCGGAGCGTCGTCCTACGAGCAGTACTTC | CASSVEVGASSYEQYF
TRBJ2-5 | . | . | TRBV10-3 | TGTGCCATCAGTGAGGGTACTAGCATCCAAGAGACCCAGTACTTC | CAISEGTSIQETQYF